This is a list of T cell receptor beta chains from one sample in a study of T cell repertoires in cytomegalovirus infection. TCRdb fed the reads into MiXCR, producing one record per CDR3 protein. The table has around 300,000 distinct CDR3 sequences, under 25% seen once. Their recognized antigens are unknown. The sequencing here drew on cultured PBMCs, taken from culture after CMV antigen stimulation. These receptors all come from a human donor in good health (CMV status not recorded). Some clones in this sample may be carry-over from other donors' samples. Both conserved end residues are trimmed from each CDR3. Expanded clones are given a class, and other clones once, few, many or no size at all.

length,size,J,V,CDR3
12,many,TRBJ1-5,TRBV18,ASSPGQSNQPQH
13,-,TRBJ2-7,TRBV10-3,AISAVSGRSYEQY
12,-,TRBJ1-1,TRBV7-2,ASSSRRLNTEAF
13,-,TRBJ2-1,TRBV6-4,ASSDLGGRAAEQF
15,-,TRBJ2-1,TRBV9,ASSTMTGIPPYNEQF
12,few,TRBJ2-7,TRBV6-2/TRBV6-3,ASSYGHPTYEQY
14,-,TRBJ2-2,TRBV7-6,ASSLANAGAGGELF
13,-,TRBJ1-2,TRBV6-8,ASSRSRDGGYGYT
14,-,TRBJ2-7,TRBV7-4,ASSRTGPEGSYEQY
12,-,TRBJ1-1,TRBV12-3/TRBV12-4,ASRPWDSPYEAF
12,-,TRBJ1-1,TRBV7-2,ASSGQMWGTEAF
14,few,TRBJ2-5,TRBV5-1,ASSLSLGTLQETQY
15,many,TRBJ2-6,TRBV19,ASSASGRAGGANVLT
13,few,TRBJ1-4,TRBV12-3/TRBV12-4,ASSLSGRTGEKLF
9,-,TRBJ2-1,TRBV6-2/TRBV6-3,ASSSTGSWF
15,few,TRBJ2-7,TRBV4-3,ASSQESGAGALYEQY
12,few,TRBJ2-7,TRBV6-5,ASSYSTGRYEQY
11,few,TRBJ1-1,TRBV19,ASSIEKGTEAF
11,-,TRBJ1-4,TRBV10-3,AISESLDEKLF
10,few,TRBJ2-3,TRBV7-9,ASSKDPDTQY
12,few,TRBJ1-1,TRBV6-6,ASTGTGLWTEAF
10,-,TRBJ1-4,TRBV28,ASTRMNEKLF
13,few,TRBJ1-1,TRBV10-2,ASNGGFEVNTEAF
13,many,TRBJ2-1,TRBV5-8,ASSSFSGYNNEQF
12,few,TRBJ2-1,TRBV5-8,ASSAGQLYNEQF
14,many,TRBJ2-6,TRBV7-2,ASSLRPVSGANVLT
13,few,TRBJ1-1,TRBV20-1,SANRLVIMNTEAF
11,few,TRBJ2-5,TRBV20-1,SAPFREKETQY
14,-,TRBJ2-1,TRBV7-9,ASSFEQPTIYNEQF
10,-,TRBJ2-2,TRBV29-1,SVEESNGELF
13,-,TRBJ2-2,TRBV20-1,SARDHRLGTGELF
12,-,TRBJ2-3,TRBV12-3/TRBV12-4,ASISSGSTDTQY
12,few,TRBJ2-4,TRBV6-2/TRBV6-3,ASSLGLSKNIQY
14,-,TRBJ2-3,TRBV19,ASSPGRGIGTDTQY
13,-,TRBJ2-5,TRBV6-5,ASSPWSGRQETQY
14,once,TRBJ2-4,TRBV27,ASSFFRALAKNIQY
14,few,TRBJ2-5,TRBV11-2,ASSQAVPGVKETQY
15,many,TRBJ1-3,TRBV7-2,ASSTGEDLISGNTIY
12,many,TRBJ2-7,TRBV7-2,ASSTTGASYEQY
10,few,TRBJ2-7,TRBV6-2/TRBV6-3,ASRNRAYEQY
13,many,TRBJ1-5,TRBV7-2,ASSPRLDSNQPQH
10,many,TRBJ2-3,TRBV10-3,ATRRAGDTQY
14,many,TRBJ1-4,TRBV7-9,ASSSNRDATNEKLF
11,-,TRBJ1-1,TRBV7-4,ASSLLWGTEAF
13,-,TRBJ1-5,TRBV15,ATSRDIGSNQPQH
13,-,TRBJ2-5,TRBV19,ASSPRRWLEETQY
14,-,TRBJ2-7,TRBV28,ASRELVGATRREQY
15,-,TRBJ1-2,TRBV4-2,ASSPGGPLRDNYGYT
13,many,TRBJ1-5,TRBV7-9,ASSLGDRANQPQH
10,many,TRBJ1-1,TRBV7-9,ASSGRSAEAF
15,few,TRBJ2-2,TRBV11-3,ASTGIRRVLVTGELF
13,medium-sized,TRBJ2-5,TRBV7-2,ASSWRAGDGETQY
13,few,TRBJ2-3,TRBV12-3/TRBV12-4,AIPRLQDRGDTQY